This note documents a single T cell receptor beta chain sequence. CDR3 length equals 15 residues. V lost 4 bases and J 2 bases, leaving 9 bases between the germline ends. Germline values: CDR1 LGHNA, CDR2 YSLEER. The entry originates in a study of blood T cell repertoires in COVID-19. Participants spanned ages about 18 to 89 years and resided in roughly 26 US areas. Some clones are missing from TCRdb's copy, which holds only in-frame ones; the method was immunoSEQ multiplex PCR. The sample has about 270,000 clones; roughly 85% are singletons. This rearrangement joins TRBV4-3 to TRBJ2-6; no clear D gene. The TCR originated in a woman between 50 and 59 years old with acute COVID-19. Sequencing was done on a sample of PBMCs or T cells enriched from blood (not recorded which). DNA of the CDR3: TGCGCCAGCAGCCCAGATTTAACTGGGGCCAACGTCCTGACTTTC. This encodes CASSPDLTGANVLTF.